This T cell receptor beta chain is drawn from a study of T cells after yellow fever vaccination (dated by TCRdb to about 2019). Concerning the study at large: Libraries from fractions with low cell numbers were prepared with the SMART-Seq v4 Ultra Low Input RNA kit. Two healthy male donors, one aged 18 to 30 and one aged 30 to 40 years, were included in the cohort. To track T-cell clones before and after primary and booster YFV17D yellow fever vaccination, bulk TCR alpha and beta repertoires were sequenced longitudinally. Blood samples were taken at several timepoints before and after primary and secondary immunization, and bulk PBMC replicates and cell subsets were isolated. The full study reports these points: Most clones expanded after primary vaccination (96% of CD4 and 88% of CD8) were re-detected after the booster, suggesting that broad memory maintenance occurred. A small fraction of clonotypes appeared in both the CD4 and CD8 compartments, likely as a result of convergent recombination. Because the study included only a couple of donors, the extent to which the findings can be generalized is limited. The secondary T-cell response was found to be weaker but faster than the primary response, with a peak reached on day 5 rather than on day 15. Because abundant contaminating clonotypes from the bulk population could be contained in FACS-sorted repertoires, computational filtering was required.

TCR cDNA was synthesized by 5'RACE template switching, through which a universal primer site and unique molecular identifiers were introduced. Priming for cDNA synthesis came from both the TCR alpha and TCR beta constant segments. Library amplification involved two PCR steps, and the second step added sample barcodes and sequencing adapters. Sequencing of libraries was done on Illumina HiSeq 2500 (2x100 bp) or NovaSeq (2x150 bp). The paper's data handling went like this. MIGEC was used to demultiplex reads and collapse the reads into UMI consensus sequences, and MiXCR was used for V(D)J alignment. Clonotypes responding to the vaccine were identified with edgeR on replicate PBMC samples, with the criteria of FDR below 0.01 and a log2 fold change above 5 up to day 15. CD4 or CD8 identity was assigned to each bulk clonotype according to whether the clonotype was present at higher abundance in the sequenced CD4 repertoire or the sequenced CD8 repertoire. Using fastp at Q25 and MiXCR, TCRdb reprocessed the public reads and kept productive beta chains. Every CDR3 protein is listed once, alongside the most common genes and DNA of its rows. TCRdb, rather than the study authors, made the V and J calls. Recorded for this sample are 300,000 to 400,000 distinct CDR3 sequences; 8.1% of them occurred a single time. The top ten clonotypes cover under 20% of the sample.

The table lists this clonotype with a few counts. There is no known antigen for this receptor. Base qualities were left out, and no much larger clone turns up one base away. The germline V gene encodes CDR1 SGHKS and CDR2 YYEKEE (reference sequence). The CDR3 holds 15 amino acids from the cysteine to the phenylalanine. The sequence is cut down to CDR3 DNA, 45 bases in frame from base 1. V drops 0 bases and J drops 12 bases, leaving 16 bases in between. In the paper's terms, the treatment or condition label means: live attenuated yellow fever vaccine strain. At each blood-draw timepoint, two biological replicates of bulk PBMCs were collected. A standard Ficoll-Paque protocol was used to isolate PBMCs from peripheral blood. TriZol was used to extract RNA from bulk PBMCs, CD4 and CD8 fractions, and dextramer-positive and dextramer-negative fractions.

The input for sequencing was PBMCs, taken 35 to 50 days after the first yellow fever vaccination. This receptor was taken from a man aged 18 to 30 who received the YFV17D yellow fever vaccine. This sequence uses TRBV5-5 and TRBJ1-6, with the D gene not clear enough to name. The DNA reads TGTGCCAGCAGCTTGGCAGGCCTATCTGTCCAACCCCTCCACTTT. Protein translation: CASSLAGLSVQPLHF.